This is a list of T cell receptor beta chains from one sample in a study of response to subunit inactivated influenza vaccine. TCRdb independently ran MiXCR on the RT-PCR reads; one entry per CDR3 protein. The table has approximately 170,000 distinct CDR3 sequences, roughly an eighth seen once; the top ten hold about 28%. Sequencing was performed on CD8+ T cells sorted from PBMCs, taken around 5 days after vaccination. The receptors stem from a man between 50 and 59 years old who received an inactivated influenza vaccine. Each CDR3 is given with its conserved first and last residue. The D gene is left open where the match is weak. Only some rows state a clone size, as once, few, many or a class for expanded clones.

D gene	J gene	clone size	V gene	CDR3 length	CDR3 protein	CDR3 DNA
.	TRBJ1-2	.	TRBV7-9	11	CATPWVGGYTF	TGTGCCACCCCCTGGGTGGGTGGCTACACCTTC
.	TRBJ2-7	.	TRBV7-8	14	CASSLAGSQYEQYF	TGTGCCAGCAGCTTAGCGGGGAGTCAGTACGAGCAGTACTTC
TRBD1	TRBJ2-5	.	TRBV7-8	15	CASSLHLTGGETQYF	TGTGCCAGCAGCCTCCACTTAACAGGGGGCGAGACCCAGTACTTC
.	TRBJ2-1	few	TRBV28	13	CASSLLRVGEQFF	TGTGCCAGCAGTTTACTGAGGGTCGGGGAGCAGTTCTTC
.	TRBJ2-1	.	TRBV5-1	11	CAPGPQDEQFF	TGCGCCCCCGGGCCCCAAGATGAGCAGTTCTTC
.	TRBJ2-3	many	TRBV11-2	12	CASSSNTDTQYF	TGTGCCAGCAGCTCGAACACAGATACGCAGTATTTT
.	TRBJ2-3	many	TRBV7-9	16	CASSLWEDTLTDTQYF	TGTGCCAGCAGCTTATGGGAGGATACCCTCACAGATACGCAGTATTTT
TRBD2	TRBJ2-1	many	TRBV10-3	19	CAISESIALGLAGDNEQFF	TGTGCCATCAGTGAGTCGATCGCCTTGGGACTAGCGGGAGACAATGAGCAGTTCTTC
.	TRBJ2-2	.	TRBV30	12	CAWGVPTGELFF	TGTGCCTGGGGGGTACCCACCGGGGAGCTGTTTTTT
TRBD1	TRBJ2-7	many	TRBV14	15	CASSQGQGSPHEQYF	TGTGCCAGCAGCCAAGGACAGGGGTCCCCCCACGAGCAGTACTTC
.	TRBJ2-1	.	TRBV12-3/TRBV12-4	15	CASSSSPGVIYEQFF	TGTGCCAGCAGTTCCTCCCCGGGAGTGATATATGAGCAGTTCTTC
.	TRBJ1-6	.	TRBV5-1	14	CASSLNQYNSPLHF	TGCGCCAGCAGCTTGAACCAGTATAATTCACCCCTCCACTTT
.	TRBJ1-1	few	TRBV6-5	13	CASSYTQDTEAFF	TGTGCCAGCAGTTACACACAGGACACTGAAGCTTTCTTT
TRBD1	TRBJ2-6	many	TRBV4-3	19	CASSRKLGQGYPGANVLTF	TGCGCCAGCAGCCGAAAACTAGGACAGGGCTACCCTGGGGCCAACGTCCTGACTTTC
TRBD1	TRBJ2-3	.	TRBV9	15	CASSDKGGFTDTQYF	TGTGCCAGCAGCGACAAAGGGGGCTTCACAGATACGCAGTATTTT
TRBD2	TRBJ2-1	.	TRBV11-2	15	CASRGTSGGRNEQFF	TGTGCCAGCAGAGGGACTAGCGGGGGAAGGAATGAGCAGTTCTTC
.	TRBJ2-5	.	TRBV7-6	14	CASSPPAAGETQYF	TGTGCCAGCAGCCCCCCGGCGGCGGGGGAGACCCAGTACTTC
TRBD1	TRBJ2-7	.	TRBV3-1	16	CASSHVPGQGSYEQYF	TGTGCCAGCAGCCATGTACCGGGACAGGGTTCGTACGAGCAGTACTTC
.	TRBJ2-2	.	TRBV27	14	CASSRLGGSGELFF	TGTGCCAGCAGCCGGCTAGGGGGTTCCGGGGAGCTGTTTTTT
TRBD2	TRBJ2-7	.	TRBV25-1	16	CASSVTSGRPFVEQYF	TGTGCCAGCAGTGTGACTAGCGGGAGGCCATTTGTCGAGCAGTACTTC
.	TRBJ2-5	.	TRBV28	19	CASRSPGFRDPISEETQYF	TGTGCCAGCAGGTCCCCCGGCTTTCGGGACCCCATATCAGAAGAGACCCAGTACTTC
TRBD1	TRBJ2-5	few	TRBV7-8	14	CASSLGQSKETQYF	TGTGCCAGCAGCTTGGGACAGAGCAAAGAGACCCAGTACTTC
.	TRBJ1-1	.	TRBV7-8	15	CASSSPAGVVTEAFF	TGTGCCAGCAGCTCCCCCGCAGGGGTGGTCACTGAAGCTTTCTTT
.	TRBJ2-3	.	TRBV11-2	20	CASSFPRVLVWEKSTDTQYF	TGTGCCAGCAGCTTCCCCCGGGTCCTTGTTTGGGAGAAAAGCACAGATACGCAGTATTTT
.	TRBJ2-7	.	TRBV7-9	13	CASSAYGVYEQYF	TGTGCCAGCAGCGCATACGGAGTCTACGAGCAGTACTTC
TRBD1	TRBJ1-5	.	TRBV20-1	14	CSAPGQALNQPQHF	TGCAGTGCGCCGGGACAGGCCCTGAATCAGCCCCAGCATTTT
TRBD1	TRBJ2-2	.	TRBV12-3/TRBV12-4	16	CASGGPGTEHTGELFF	TGTGCCTCTGGGGGACCGGGGACAGAACACACCGGGGAGCTGTTTTTT
.	TRBJ2-1	many	TRBV27	14	CASSLSRAYNEQFF	TGTGCCAGCAGTTTGTCGAGGGCCTACAATGAGCAGTTCTTC
TRBD2	TRBJ2-1	many	TRBV10-3	14	CATRLAGFDNEQFF	TGTGCCACCAGATTAGCGGGGTTTGACAATGAGCAGTTCTTC
TRBD1	TRBJ2-1	.	TRBV12-5	16	CASGPGDRGRRNEQFF	TGTGCTAGTGGTCCGGGGGACAGGGGAAGGAGGAATGAGCAGTTCTTC
.	TRBJ2-1	many	TRBV11-2	17	CASSSPLTGEPYNEQFF	TGTGCCAGCAGCTCCCCACTGACGGGGGAACCCTACAATGAGCAGTTCTTC
.	TRBJ1-1	.	TRBV29-1	10	CSAARTEAFF	TGCAGCGCCGCTAGGACTGAAGCTTTCTTT
.	TRBJ2-2	.	TRBV27	13	CASSLSYGGELFF	TGTGCCAGCAGTTTATCGTATGGCGGGGAGCTGTTTTTT
.	TRBJ2-2	.	TRBV6-5	16	CASSYSRTENTGELFF	TGTGCCAGCAGTTACTCCCGGACGGAGAACACCGGGGAGCTGTTTTTT
TRBD2	TRBJ2-1	few	TRBV20-1	16	CSVPPFAGTSGIEQFF	TGCAGTGTTCCACCCTTCGCTGGGACTAGCGGCATTGAGCAGTTCTTC
.	TRBJ2-7	.	TRBV2	13	CASSDSSSYEQYF	TGTGCCAGCAGTGACTCTAGCTCCTACGAGCAGTACTTC
.	TRBJ1-1	.	TRBV28	13	CASKNQEYTEAFF	TGTGCCAGCAAAAATCAGGAATACACTGAAGCTTTCTTT
TRBD1	TRBJ2-3	many	TRBV7-9	17	CASSSSRDRVFADTQYF	TGTGCCAGCAGCTCGTCACGGGACAGGGTCTTCGCAGATACGCAGTATTTT
TRBD1	TRBJ2-5	few	TRBV12-3/TRBV12-4	14	CASSLYRGDETQYF	TGTGCCAGCAGTTTGTACAGGGGGGACGAGACCCAGTACTTC
TRBD2	TRBJ2-3	.	TRBV24-1	17	CATSDLGIAGVPDTQYF	TGTGCCACCAGTGATTTGGGAATAGCGGGAGTTCCAGATACGCAGTATTTT
TRBD2	TRBJ2-7	.	TRBV6-1	17	CASSPWASGRYPYEQYF	TGTGCCAGCAGCCCCTGGGCTAGCGGGAGGTATCCCTACGAGCAGTACTTC
.	TRBJ2-3	.	TRBV14	16	CASSQFVGGLRDTQYF	TGTGCCAGCAGCCAATTTGTCGGCGGTTTGAGAGATACGCAGTATTTT
TRBD2	TRBJ2-7	few	TRBV6-4	16	CASSDWTSGGSYEQYF	TGTGCCAGCAGTGACTGGACTAGCGGGGGTTCCTACGAGCAGTACTTC
.	TRBJ2-5	many	TRBV6-2/TRBV6-3	17	CASSYSKEEGYQETQYF	TGTGCCAGCAGTTACTCGAAGGAGGAAGGGTACCAAGAGACCCAGTACTTC
.	TRBJ2-2	many	TRBV29-1	12	CSVYAERGELFF	TGCAGCGTTTATGCTGAACGCGGGGAGCTGTTTTTT
.	TRBJ2-3	few	TRBV18	14	CASSPETSTDTQYF	TGTGCCAGCTCACCAGAGACTAGTACAGATACGCAGTATTTT
.	TRBJ1-1	many	TRBV7-8	15	CASSLGSGAREEAFF	TGTGCCAGCAGCTTAGGGTCAGGGGCTAGGGAGGAAGCTTTCTTT
.	TRBJ2-3	.	TRBV28	16	CASSSPGSPPPDTQYF	TGTGCCAGCAGTTCCCCGGGGTCCCCCCCTCCAGATACGCAGTATTTT
.	TRBJ1-4	.	TRBV4-1	18	CASSQEGPVGGAGEKLFF	TGCGCCAGCAGCCAAGAAGGTCCTGTCGGGGGGGCAGGGGAAAAACTGTTTTTT
TRBD1	TRBJ1-2	many	TRBV6-1	13	CASSGQGSYGYTF	TGTGCCAGCAGTGGACAGGGGAGCTATGGCTACACCTTC
TRBD2	TRBJ2-3	few	TRBV20-1	14	CSAKLAGVSDTQYF	TGCAGTGCTAAACTAGCGGGAGTCTCAGATACGCAGTATTTT
.	TRBJ2-7	.	TRBV9	13	CASSGGNRDEQYF	TGTGCCAGCAGCGGGGGGAATCGGGACGAGCAGTACTTC
TRBD1	TRBJ2-1	.	TRBV5-5	16	CASGPRDRVVYNEQFF	TGTGCCAGCGGCCCCCGGGACAGGGTGGTGTACAATGAGCAGTTCTTC
TRBD1	TRBJ2-7	many	TRBV24-1	14	CATSETGQAAEQYF	TGTGCCACCAGTGAAACGGGACAGGCCGCCGAGCAGTACTTC
.	TRBJ2-1	.	TRBV14	12	CASSPQRVGQFF	TGTGCCAGCAGCCCACAGAGAGTTGGGCAGTTCTTC
TRBD1	TRBJ2-6	.	TRBV2	15	CAIRDSFSGANVLTF	TGTGCCATACGGGACAGCTTCTCTGGGGCCAACGTCCTGACTTTC
.	TRBJ2-7	few	TRBV28	16	CASSARGGLPPHEQYF	TGTGCCAGCAGTGCGAGGGGGGGTCTCCCTCCTCACGAGCAGTACTTC
.	TRBJ2-7	.	TRBV6-5	17	CASSYTGWGIGTYEQYF	TGTGCCAGCAGTTACACCGGGTGGGGTATCGGAACCTACGAGCAGTACTTC